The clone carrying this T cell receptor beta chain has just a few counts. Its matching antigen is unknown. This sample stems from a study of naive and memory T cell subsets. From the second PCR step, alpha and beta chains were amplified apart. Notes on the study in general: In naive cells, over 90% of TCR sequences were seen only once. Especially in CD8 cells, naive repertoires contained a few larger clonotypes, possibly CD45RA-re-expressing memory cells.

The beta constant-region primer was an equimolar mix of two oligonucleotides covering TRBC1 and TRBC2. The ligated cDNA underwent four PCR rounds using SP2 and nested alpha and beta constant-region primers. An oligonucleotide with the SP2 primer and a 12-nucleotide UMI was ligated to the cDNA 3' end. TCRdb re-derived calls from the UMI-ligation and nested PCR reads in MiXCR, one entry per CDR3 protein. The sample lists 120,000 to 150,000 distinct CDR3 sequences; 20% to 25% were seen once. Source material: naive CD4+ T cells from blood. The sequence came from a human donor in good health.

CDR3 in DNA: TGTGCCAGCAGTGAAGTTTTGATGGGGCTAGCGGGTCCCGGCTCCTACGAGCAGTACTTC. As protein: CASSEVLMGLAGPGSYEQYF. This sequence joins TRBV6-1 and TRBJ2-7, with 8 bases that match TRBD2. The CDR3 length is 20 residues. Trimming at V came to 1 base and at J to 0 bases, leaving 17 bases not matched to a gene. The germline gives CDR1 MNHNS, CDR2 SASEGT.